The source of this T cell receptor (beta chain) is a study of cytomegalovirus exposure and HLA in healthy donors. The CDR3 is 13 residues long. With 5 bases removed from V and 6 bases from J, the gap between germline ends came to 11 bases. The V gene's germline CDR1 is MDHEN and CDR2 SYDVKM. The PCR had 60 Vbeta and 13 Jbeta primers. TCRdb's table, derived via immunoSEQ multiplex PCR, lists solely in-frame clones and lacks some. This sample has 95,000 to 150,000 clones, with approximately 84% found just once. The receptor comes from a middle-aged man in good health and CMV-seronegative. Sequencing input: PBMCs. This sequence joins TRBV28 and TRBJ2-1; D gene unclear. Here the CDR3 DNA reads TGTGCCAGCAGTATCCTTAACTCCAATGAGCAGTTCTTC. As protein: CASSILNSNEQFF.